The rows below give T cell receptor beta chains drawn from one sample of a study of T cells in localized non-small cell lung cancer. Profiling relied on immunoSEQ multiplex PCR, and the TCRdb table lists in-frame clones only, not all of them. The sample consists of approximately 70,000 clones, less than 90% of them appearing once. The sample in question was peripheral blood, obtained before any cancer treatment. The receptors were sampled from a male donor at least 60 years old with stage III squamous cell lung carcinoma. Each CDR3 is given with its conserved first and last residue. The D gene is left open where the match is weak. A clone size is listed for some rows: how often the clone was seen (once, few, many), or a class if it is expanded.

TRBJ2-5 | TRBV6-5 | NA | TRBD1 | CASSYLSGQGKETQYF | TGTGCCAGCAGTTACCTGTCGGGACAGGGGAAAGAGACCCAGTACTTC
TRBJ2-6 | TRBV28 | NA | NA | CASGSGSATGANVLTF | TGTGCCAGCGGGTCAGGGAGTGCTACTGGGGCCAACGTCCTGACTTTC
TRBJ2-3 | TRBV21-1 | NA | NA | CASSNPSCWGGGSLYF | NA
TRBJ1-2 | TRBV28 | NA | NA | CASAAGVNYGYTF | TGTGCCAGCGCGGCAGGTGTAAACTATGGCTACACCTTC
TRBJ1-6 | TRBV7-2 | NA | NA | CASSLDRDSPLHF | TGTGCCAGCAGCTTAGACAGGGACTCACCCCTCCACTTT
TRBJ1-2 | TRBV5-4 | NA | NA | CASSQAVNYGYTF | TGTGCCAGCTCGCAGGCGGTTAACTATGGCTACACCTTC
TRBJ1-4 | TRBV4-1 | NA | TRBD1 | CASSQSGTGDEKLFF | TGCGCCAGCAGCCAGAGCGGGACAGGGGATGAAAAACTGTTTTTT
TRBJ1-2 | TRBV28 | once | NA | CASTSTGLAGYTF | TGTGCCAGCACCAGCACAGGGTTAGCTGGCTACACCTTC
TRBJ1-4 | TRBV15 | NA | TRBD1 | CATRSGQAGEEKLFF | TGTGCCACCAGAAGTGGACAGGCCGGGGAGGAAAAACTGTTTTTT
TRBJ2-1 | TRBV7-2 | NA | NA | CASSSGTANNEQFF | TGTGCCAGCAGTTCCGGGACGGCAAACAATGAGCAGTTCTTC
TRBJ1-2 | TRBV27 | NA | NA | CASSLSRNRLYGYTF | TGTGCCAGCAGTTTATCGAGAAACAGACTGTATGGCTACACCTTC
TRBJ1-2 | TRBV27 | NA | TRBD1 | CASSFAQGLGGYTF | TGTGCCAGCAGCTTCGCACAGGGGTTGGGTGGCTACACCTTC
TRBJ2-3 | TRBV18 | NA | NA | CASSPSGLNTDTQYF | TGTGCCAGCTCACCATCGGGACTGAACACAGATACGCAGTATTTT
TRBJ1-5 | TRBV30 | few | TRBD1 | CAWSVGQGNQPQHF | TGTGCCTGGAGTGTAGGACAGGGCAATCAGCCCCAGCATTTT
TRBJ1-1 | TRBV5-1 | NA | NA | CASSSSGQTLEAFF | TGCGCCAGCAGCTCCTCCGGACAGACACTTGAAGCTTTCTTT
TRBJ1-2 | TRBV30 | NA | NA | CAWSVQVDGYTF | TGTGCCTGGAGTGTACAGGTGGATGGCTACACCTTC
TRBJ2-3 | TRBV7-2 | NA | NA | CASSLSTPGGNTQYF | TGTGCCAGCAGCTTATCCACGCCGGGGGGCAATACGCAGTATTTT
TRBJ2-7 | TRBV5-1 | NA | NA | CASSLAGALSYEQYF | TGCGCCAGCAGCTTGGCAGGGGCACTCTCCTACGAGCAGTACTTC
TRBJ1-5 | TRBV10-3 | NA | NA | CAISESEGNNQPQHF | TGTGCCATCAGTGAGTCAGAGGGGAACAATCAGCCCCAGCATTTT